This T cell receptor beta chain was recorded in a study of blood T cell repertoires in COVID-19 (dated by TCRdb to about 2020). Some background on the complete study: The collaborator samples originated in the United States, Italy and Spain and spanned the acute and convalescent phases of COVID-19. Sample metadata almost always included a de-identified subject ID, COVID-19 status, age in years and sex. Where HLA class I and class II types were available, the types were taken from metadata supplied by the sample provider, not from assay-based typing. The repertoires were released in a freely available public database intended as a resource for research on the immune response to SARS-CoV-2. Deeply sampled blood TCRbeta repertoires from subjects exposed to, actively infected with, or recovered from COVID-19 were included in the dataset. The samples were drawn from two sources: the first 160 participants of the ongoing ImmuneRACE study, and 1,200 or so subjects contributed by 6 global collaborators. The prospective study material was composed of cDNA or gDNA derived from T cells, B-cell-depleted T cells, or PBMCs. Overall study outcomes, separate from this receptor: Clinical and demographic metadata were provided uncurated, with the amount varying by source and participant.

The immunoSEQ Assay, a bias-controlled multiplex PCR, was used to amplify TCRbeta CDR3 regions from genomic DNA. The published analysis was carried out like this. The number of nucleated cells in each sample was estimated by amplification of reference gene primers within the assay. To quantify the absolute abundance of each unique TCRbeta CDR3 rearrangement, sequence reads were collapsed and filtered. For each sample, productive Simpson clonality was calculated as the square root of Simpson's diversity index over productive rearrangements. Here the immuneACCESS table is served through TCRdb, limited to in-frame sequences with V and J called. Missing clones are a known gap in these copies; in checked studies unresolved V genes cover under half, and the rest lacks a known reason. V, J and clone size are those of that table, while D and trimming were read from the DNA. The sample profile shows 110,000 to 150,000 clones; more than 80% of them were found once. The ten largest make up roughly 3.2% of the sample.

From the cysteine up to the phenylalanine, the CDR3 has a length of 11 residues. The DNA shown is the 33-base CDR3, in frame from base 1. Per the germline V gene (reference sequence), DFQATT is the CDR1 and SNEGSKA is the CDR2. Trimming removed 4 bases from V and 10 bases from J, leaving 12 bases between the germline ends. The collaborating institutions used their own protocols to collect whole blood in K2EDTA tubes. Collaborator samples were shipped for TCRbeta analysis as frozen whole blood, isolated PBMCs, or DNA extracted from either sample type. This clone was recorded once. Its recognized antigen is unknown. Base qualities are missing; no much larger clone stands one base away.

The material sequenced was peripheral blood. The rearrangement combines TRBV20-1 with TRBJ2-3; TRBD2 is possibly the D segment (6 matching bases). The TCR originated in a woman aged 55 to 70 with active COVID-19. CDR3 sequence: CSATPGGAQYF. The sequenced DNA is TGCAGTGCTACCCCCGGGGGAGCGCAGTATTTT.